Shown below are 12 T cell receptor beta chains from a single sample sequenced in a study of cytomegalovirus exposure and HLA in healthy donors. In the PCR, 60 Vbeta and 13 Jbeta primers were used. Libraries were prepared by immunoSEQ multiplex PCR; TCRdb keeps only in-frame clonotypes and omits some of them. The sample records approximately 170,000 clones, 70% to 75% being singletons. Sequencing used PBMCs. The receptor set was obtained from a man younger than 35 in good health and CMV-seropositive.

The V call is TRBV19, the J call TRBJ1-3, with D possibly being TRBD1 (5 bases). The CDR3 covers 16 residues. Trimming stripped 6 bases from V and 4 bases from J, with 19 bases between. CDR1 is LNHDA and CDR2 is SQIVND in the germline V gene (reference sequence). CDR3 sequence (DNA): TGTGCCAGTAGCCCCGGGGCGGGGTTCTCCGGAAACACCATATATTTT. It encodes CASSPGAGFSGNTIYF.

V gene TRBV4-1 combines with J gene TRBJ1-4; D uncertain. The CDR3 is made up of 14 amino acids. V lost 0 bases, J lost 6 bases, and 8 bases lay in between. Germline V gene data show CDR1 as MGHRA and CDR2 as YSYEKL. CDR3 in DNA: TGCGCCAGCAGCCAAGAGGGCCTGTATGAAAAACTGTTTTTT. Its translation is CASSQEGLYEKLFF.

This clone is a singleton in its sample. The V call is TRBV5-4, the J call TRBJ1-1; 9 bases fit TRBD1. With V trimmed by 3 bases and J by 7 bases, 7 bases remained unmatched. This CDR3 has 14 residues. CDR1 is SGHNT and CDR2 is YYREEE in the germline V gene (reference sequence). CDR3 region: CASSSTGGASEAFF. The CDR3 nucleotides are TGTGCCAGCAGCTCTACAGGGGGCGCGAGTGAAGCTTTCTTT.

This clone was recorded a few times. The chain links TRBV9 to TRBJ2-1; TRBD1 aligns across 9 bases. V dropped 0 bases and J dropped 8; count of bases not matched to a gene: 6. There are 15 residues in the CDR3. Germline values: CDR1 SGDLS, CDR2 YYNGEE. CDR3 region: CASSVVDRGGDEQFF. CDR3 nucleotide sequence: TGTGCCAGCAGCGTAGTGGACAGGGGTGGCGATGAGCAGTTCTTC.

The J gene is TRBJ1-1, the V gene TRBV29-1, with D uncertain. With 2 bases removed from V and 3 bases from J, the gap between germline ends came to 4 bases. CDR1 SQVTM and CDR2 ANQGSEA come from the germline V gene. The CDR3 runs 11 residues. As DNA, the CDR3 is TGCAGCGTTGAACCCGACACTGAAGCTTTCTTT. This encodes CSVEPDTEAFF.

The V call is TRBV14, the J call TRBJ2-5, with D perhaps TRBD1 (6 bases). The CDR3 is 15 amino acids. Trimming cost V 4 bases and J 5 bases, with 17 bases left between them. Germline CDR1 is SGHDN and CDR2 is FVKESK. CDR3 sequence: CASSLSHRAWETQYF. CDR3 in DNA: TGTGCCAGCAGCCTATCCCACAGGGCTTGGGAGACCCAGTACTTC.

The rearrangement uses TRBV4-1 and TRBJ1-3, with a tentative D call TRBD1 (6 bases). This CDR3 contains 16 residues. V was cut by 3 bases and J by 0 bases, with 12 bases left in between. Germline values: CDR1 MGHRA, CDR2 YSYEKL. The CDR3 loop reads CASSHLDRHSGNTIYF. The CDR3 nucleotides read TGCGCCAGCAGCCACCTGGACAGACACTCTGGAAACACCATATATTTT.

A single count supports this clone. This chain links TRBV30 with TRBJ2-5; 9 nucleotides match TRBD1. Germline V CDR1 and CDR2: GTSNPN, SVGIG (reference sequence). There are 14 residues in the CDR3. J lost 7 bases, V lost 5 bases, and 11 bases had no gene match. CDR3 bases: TGTGCCTGGGAGACAGGGGGGCTCGTGGGGACCCAGTACTTC. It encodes CAWETGGLVGTQYF. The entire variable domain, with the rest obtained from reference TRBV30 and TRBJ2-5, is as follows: SQTIHQWPATLVQPVGSPLSLECTVEGTSNPNLYWYRQAAGRGLQLLFYSVGIGQISSEVPQNLSASRPQDRQFILSSKKLLLSDSGFYLCAWETGGLVGTQYFGPGTRLLVL.

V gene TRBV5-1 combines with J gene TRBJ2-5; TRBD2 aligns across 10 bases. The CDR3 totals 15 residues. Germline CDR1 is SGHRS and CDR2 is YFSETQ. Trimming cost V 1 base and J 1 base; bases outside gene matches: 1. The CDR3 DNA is TGCGCCAGCAGCTTGTTAGCGGGGGGCCAAGAGACCCAGTACTTC. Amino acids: CASSLLAGGQETQYF.

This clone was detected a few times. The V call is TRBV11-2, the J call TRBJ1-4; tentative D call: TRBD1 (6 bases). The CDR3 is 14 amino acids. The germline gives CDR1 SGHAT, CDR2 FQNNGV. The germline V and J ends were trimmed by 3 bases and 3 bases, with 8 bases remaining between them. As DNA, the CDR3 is TGTGCCAGCAGCTTCAGGGGAGCTAATGAAAAACTGTTTTTT. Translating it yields CASSFRGANEKLFF.

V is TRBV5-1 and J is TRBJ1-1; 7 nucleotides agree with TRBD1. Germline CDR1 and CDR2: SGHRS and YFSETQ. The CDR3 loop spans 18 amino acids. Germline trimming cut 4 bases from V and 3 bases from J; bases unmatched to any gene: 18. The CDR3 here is CASSLRYRATGRDTEAFF. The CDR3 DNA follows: TGCGCCAGCAGCCTACGATACCGAGCGACAGGGCGGGACACTGAAGCTTTCTTT.

CDR3 sequence reads: CASSSSGGGGTGELFF. The CDR3 nucleotides read TGTGCCAGCAGCTCAAGTGGCGGGGGCGGCACCGGGGAGCTGTTTTTT. The chain uses TRBV7-9 and TRBJ2-2; D perhaps matches TRBD2 (7 bases). CDR1 and CDR2 (germline): SEHNR, FQNEAQ (reference sequence). The CDR3 sequence is 16 residues long. The V and J ends lost 4 bases and 4 bases respectively, with 16 bases between them.